The present TCR beta chain was sequenced within a study of identical twins. Study observations and caveats: Some out-of-frame alpha sequences were shared by twins, and these showed excess low generation probability. The authors noted that invariant MAIT and iNKT cells could partly confound zero-insertion analyses. Twin sharing of out-of-frame TCR alpha was underestimated by models in monozygotic pairs.

TCRdb re-analysed the 5' RACE reads in MiXCR, keeping a single row per CDR3 protein. The sample includes hundreds of thousands of distinct CDR3 sequences, roughly 8.6% of them seen just once. Per the germline V gene, CDR1 is SGHRS and CDR2 is YFSETQ. V lost 0 bases and J 2 bases, leaving 8 bases between the germline ends. This CDR3 contains 14 residues. Many counts were recorded for this clonotype. Its target is unknown. This same sample was also taken into another study, of yellow fever vaccine responses in identical twins.

The sequencing input was memory (CD45RO+) T cells sorted from blood. The V gene is TRBV5-1, the J gene TRBJ1-1; no clear D. This sequence originates from a young woman in good health. CDR3 in amino acids: CASSLGLTNTEAFF. CDR3 sequence (DNA): TGCGCCAGCAGCTTGGGACTGACAAACACTGAAGCTTTCTTT.